The 14 T cell receptor beta chains presented below share a single source sample, sequenced in a study of blood T cell repertoires in COVID-19. Sequencing was performed with immunoSEQ multiplex PCR; in TCRdb, only in-frame clones are kept and a portion is missing. The table records around 180,000 clones, 76% of them present only once. Sequencing was carried out using PBMCs or T cells enriched from blood (not recorded which). The receptors originated from a woman in her forties or fifties with acute COVID-19.

The V call is TRBV11-3, the J call TRBJ2-1, with 8 bases identical to TRBD1. Germline CDR1 SGHNT, CDR2 YENEEA. The trim removed 5 bases at V and 4 bases at J, leaving 7 bases unmatched. The CDR3 has 15 residues. The CDR3 DNA is TGTGCCAGCAGCCAGGGGGCAGGGAGGTACAATGAGCAGTTCTTC. Residues: CASSQGAGRYNEQFF.

The J gene is TRBJ1-5, the V gene TRBV10-2; 7 bases fit TRBD1. The V gene's germline CDR1 is WSHSY and CDR2 SAAADI. This CDR3 is built from 15 residues. J was trimmed by 6 bases and V by 4 bases; bases with no gene match: 9. The CDR3 protein is CASSAAGGIVQPQHF. The CDR3 nucleotides are TGCGCCAGCAGTGCGGCAGGGGGAATAGTTCAGCCCCAGCATTTT.

The genes are TRBV21-1 and TRBJ2-5; the table's D call, TRBD2, has no DNA check behind it. TRBV21-1 is a recognized pseudogene. This CDR3 contains 15 residues. In DNA form, the CDR3 reads TGTGCCAGCAGCCCCAGCCCCGGCAAGGAGGAGACCCAGTACTTC. Its translation: CASSPSPGKEETQYF.

The V call is TRBV2, the J call TRBJ1-3; D is perhaps TRBD1 (6 bases). The germline V and J ends were trimmed by 5 bases and 1 base, with 9 bases remaining between them. Germline CDR1 and CDR2: SNHLY and FYNNEI. This CDR3 contains 14 residues. CDR3 in DNA: TGTGCCAGCAGTCTGACAGGTTCTGGAAACACCATATATTTT. It translates to CASSLTGSGNTIYF.

The CDR3 region has the DNA TGTGCCAGCAGCCCCACCCGGACTAGCGGCACAGATACGCAGTATTTT. This sequence encodes CASSPTRTSGTDTQYF. The chain couples TRBV7-2 to TRBJ2-3; 9 bases fit TRBD2. The length of the CDR3 is 16 residues. The J segment lost 1 base and the V segment lost 5 bases, leaving 7 bases of the junction unmatched. Germline loops: CDR1 SGHTA, CDR2 FQGNSA.

This clone was recorded once. J is TRBJ1-1 and V is TRBV5-6; possibly TRBD1 for D (5 bases). Germline CDR1 is SGHDT and CDR2 is YYEEEE. This CDR3 spans 15 amino acids. Trimming took 6 bases from V and 6 from J, leaving 21 bases between them. The CDR3 DNA reads as TGTGCCAGCAACCAGGGCGACCGGGACTCTGCTGAAGCTTTCTTT. It is translated as CASNQGDRDSAEAFF.

The chain joins TRBV7-9 to TRBJ2-1; 13 bases agree with TRBD2. J lost 8 bases, V lost 1 base, and 2 bases had no gene match. The CDR3 has 15 amino acids. The V gene's germline CDR1 is SEHNR and CDR2 FQNEAQ (reference sequence). CDR3 region: CASSLGLAGGYEQFF. The DNA of the CDR3 is TGTGCCAGCAGCTTAGGACTAGCGGGGGGTTATGAGCAGTTCTTC.

This clone was found many times. The chain links TRBV6-5 to TRBJ1-6; D call uncertain. Germline V gene data show CDR1 as MNHEY and CDR2 as SVGAGI. The CDR3 extends over 16 amino acids. With 0 bases removed from V and 7 bases from J, the gap between germline ends came to 13 bases. For the CDR3, the DNA is TGTGCCAGCAGTTACTCGCGAACTCTTAACAATTCACCCCTCCACTTT. Protein product: CASSYSRTLNNSPLHF.

The rearrangement uses TRBV5-3 and TRBJ2-2; D unclear. TRBV5-3 is placed among ORFs of uncertain function. The CDR3 extends over 14 amino acids. V was clipped by 7 bases and J by 4 bases, with 14 bases between them. The CDR3 DNA reads TGTGCCAGACAATCCGCGGTGCTCACCGGGGAGCTGTTTTTT. Encoded protein: CARQSAVLTGELFF.

The J gene is TRBJ2-5, the V gene TRBV30, with 7 bases aligning to TRBD1. Germline V lookup: CDR1 GTSNPN, CDR2 SVGIG (reference sequence). The CDR3 consists of 12 residues. The V and J ends lost 2 bases and 5 bases, in that order; junction bases with no gene match: 2. CDR3 loop: CAWSLQGETQYF. DNA of the CDR3: TGTGCCTGGAGTCTACAGGGGGAGACCCAGTACTTC.

CDR3 in amino acids: CASSESASGSGELFF. Written as DNA, the CDR3 is TGCGCCAGCAGTGAGTCAGCTAGCGGGTCCGGGGAGCTGTTTTTT. The rearrangement joins TRBV10-2 to TRBJ2-2; TRBD2 matches at 8 bases. The germline V gene encodes CDR1 WSHSY and CDR2 SAAADI. The length of the CDR3 is 15 residues. V gave up 0 bases and J gave up 6 bases; unmatched junction bases: 3.

The chain employs TRBV4-2 and TRBJ1-5, with TRBD1 matching 9 bases. This CDR3 spans 17 amino acids. Germline CDR1 reads LGHNA; CDR2 reads YNFKEQ. The ends lost 1 base at V and 4 bases at J; junction bases unmatched: 8. The CDR3: CASSQVGRDRANQPQHF. DNA of the CDR3: TGTGCCAGCAGCCAAGTAGGCCGGGACAGGGCTAATCAGCCCCAGCATTTT.

The chain couples TRBV12-3 or TRBV12-4 to TRBJ2-3, with D hard to call. The CDR3 runs to 12 residues. Trimming stripped 4 bases from V and 2 bases from J, with 4 bases between. DNA of the CDR3: TGTGCCAGCAGTTCGTCCACAGATACGCAGTATTTT. Translated, it gives CASSSSTDTQYF.

This clone occurred many times. This chain uses TRBV7-7 with TRBJ2-2; TRBD2 aligns across 8 bases. CDR1 and CDR2 from the germline V gene are SSHAT and FNYEAQ (reference sequence). V was pared by 5 bases and J by 6 bases, with 14 bases of the junction left unmatched. The CDR3 sequence is 17 residues long. The CDR3 loop is CASSKRAGAYVAGELFF. CDR3 bases: TGTGCCAGCAGCAAGAGAGCGGGGGCCTATGTGGCCGGGGAGCTGTTTTTT.